This TCR beta chain was recovered during a study of cytomegalovirus exposure and HLA in healthy donors. General observations from the study: Prior analysis indicated that the majority of TCR beta V segments exhibited productivity approximately 87% or approximately 30% of the time. The majority of TCR sequences were rare, yet some public TCRs appeared in many donors. The study listed roughly 150 cytomegalovirus-associated TCR beta chains. TCR beta V- and J-gene trimming was later associated with a missense DCLRE1C variant.

Turning to this clone: Antigen unknown.

PCR amplification relied on 60 Vbeta primers (plus 13 Jbeta primers). Sequenced by immunoSEQ multiplex PCR; TCRdb stores in-frame clones only, minus some. The data contain 55,000 or so clones, 70% to 85% of them seen just once; the ten biggest clones take up 2.5% to 3.5%. Material for sequencing was PBMCs. The sequence was obtained from a man aged 45-65 years in good health and CMV-seronegative.

In DNA, the CDR3 is TGTGCCAGCAGTCCAACGACAGGGGGGGAGACCCAGTACTTC. Amino acid sequence: CASSPTTGGETQYF. The J gene is TRBJ2-5, the V gene TRBV27; 9 bases fit TRBD1. With V trimmed by 5 bases and J by 5 bases, 6 bases remained unmatched. The CDR3 totals 14 residues. Per germline, CDR1 MNHEY and CDR2 SMNVEV (reference sequence).